This note documents a single T cell receptor beta chain sequence. These data come from a study of technical replicates of blood from several donors. Repertoires were generated with immunoSEQ multiplex PCR, while TCRdb's copy carries only in-frame clones and drops some. The sample includes around 84,000 clones, nearly 98% of them seen just once. Germline assignment: CDR1 GTSNPN and CDR2 SVGIG (reference sequence). V was shortened by 4 bases and J by 9 bases, with 16 bases between the two germline ends. The CDR3 totals 13 residues. This TCR was sampled from a human donor in good health. Source material: T cells isolated from PBMCs. This chain joins TRBV30 and TRBJ2-1; weak D call: TRBD1 (5 bases). CDR3 sequence: CAWIRQTVGEQFF. CDR3 nucleotide sequence: TGTGCCTGGATCAGACAGACAGTAGGTGAGCAGTTCTTC.